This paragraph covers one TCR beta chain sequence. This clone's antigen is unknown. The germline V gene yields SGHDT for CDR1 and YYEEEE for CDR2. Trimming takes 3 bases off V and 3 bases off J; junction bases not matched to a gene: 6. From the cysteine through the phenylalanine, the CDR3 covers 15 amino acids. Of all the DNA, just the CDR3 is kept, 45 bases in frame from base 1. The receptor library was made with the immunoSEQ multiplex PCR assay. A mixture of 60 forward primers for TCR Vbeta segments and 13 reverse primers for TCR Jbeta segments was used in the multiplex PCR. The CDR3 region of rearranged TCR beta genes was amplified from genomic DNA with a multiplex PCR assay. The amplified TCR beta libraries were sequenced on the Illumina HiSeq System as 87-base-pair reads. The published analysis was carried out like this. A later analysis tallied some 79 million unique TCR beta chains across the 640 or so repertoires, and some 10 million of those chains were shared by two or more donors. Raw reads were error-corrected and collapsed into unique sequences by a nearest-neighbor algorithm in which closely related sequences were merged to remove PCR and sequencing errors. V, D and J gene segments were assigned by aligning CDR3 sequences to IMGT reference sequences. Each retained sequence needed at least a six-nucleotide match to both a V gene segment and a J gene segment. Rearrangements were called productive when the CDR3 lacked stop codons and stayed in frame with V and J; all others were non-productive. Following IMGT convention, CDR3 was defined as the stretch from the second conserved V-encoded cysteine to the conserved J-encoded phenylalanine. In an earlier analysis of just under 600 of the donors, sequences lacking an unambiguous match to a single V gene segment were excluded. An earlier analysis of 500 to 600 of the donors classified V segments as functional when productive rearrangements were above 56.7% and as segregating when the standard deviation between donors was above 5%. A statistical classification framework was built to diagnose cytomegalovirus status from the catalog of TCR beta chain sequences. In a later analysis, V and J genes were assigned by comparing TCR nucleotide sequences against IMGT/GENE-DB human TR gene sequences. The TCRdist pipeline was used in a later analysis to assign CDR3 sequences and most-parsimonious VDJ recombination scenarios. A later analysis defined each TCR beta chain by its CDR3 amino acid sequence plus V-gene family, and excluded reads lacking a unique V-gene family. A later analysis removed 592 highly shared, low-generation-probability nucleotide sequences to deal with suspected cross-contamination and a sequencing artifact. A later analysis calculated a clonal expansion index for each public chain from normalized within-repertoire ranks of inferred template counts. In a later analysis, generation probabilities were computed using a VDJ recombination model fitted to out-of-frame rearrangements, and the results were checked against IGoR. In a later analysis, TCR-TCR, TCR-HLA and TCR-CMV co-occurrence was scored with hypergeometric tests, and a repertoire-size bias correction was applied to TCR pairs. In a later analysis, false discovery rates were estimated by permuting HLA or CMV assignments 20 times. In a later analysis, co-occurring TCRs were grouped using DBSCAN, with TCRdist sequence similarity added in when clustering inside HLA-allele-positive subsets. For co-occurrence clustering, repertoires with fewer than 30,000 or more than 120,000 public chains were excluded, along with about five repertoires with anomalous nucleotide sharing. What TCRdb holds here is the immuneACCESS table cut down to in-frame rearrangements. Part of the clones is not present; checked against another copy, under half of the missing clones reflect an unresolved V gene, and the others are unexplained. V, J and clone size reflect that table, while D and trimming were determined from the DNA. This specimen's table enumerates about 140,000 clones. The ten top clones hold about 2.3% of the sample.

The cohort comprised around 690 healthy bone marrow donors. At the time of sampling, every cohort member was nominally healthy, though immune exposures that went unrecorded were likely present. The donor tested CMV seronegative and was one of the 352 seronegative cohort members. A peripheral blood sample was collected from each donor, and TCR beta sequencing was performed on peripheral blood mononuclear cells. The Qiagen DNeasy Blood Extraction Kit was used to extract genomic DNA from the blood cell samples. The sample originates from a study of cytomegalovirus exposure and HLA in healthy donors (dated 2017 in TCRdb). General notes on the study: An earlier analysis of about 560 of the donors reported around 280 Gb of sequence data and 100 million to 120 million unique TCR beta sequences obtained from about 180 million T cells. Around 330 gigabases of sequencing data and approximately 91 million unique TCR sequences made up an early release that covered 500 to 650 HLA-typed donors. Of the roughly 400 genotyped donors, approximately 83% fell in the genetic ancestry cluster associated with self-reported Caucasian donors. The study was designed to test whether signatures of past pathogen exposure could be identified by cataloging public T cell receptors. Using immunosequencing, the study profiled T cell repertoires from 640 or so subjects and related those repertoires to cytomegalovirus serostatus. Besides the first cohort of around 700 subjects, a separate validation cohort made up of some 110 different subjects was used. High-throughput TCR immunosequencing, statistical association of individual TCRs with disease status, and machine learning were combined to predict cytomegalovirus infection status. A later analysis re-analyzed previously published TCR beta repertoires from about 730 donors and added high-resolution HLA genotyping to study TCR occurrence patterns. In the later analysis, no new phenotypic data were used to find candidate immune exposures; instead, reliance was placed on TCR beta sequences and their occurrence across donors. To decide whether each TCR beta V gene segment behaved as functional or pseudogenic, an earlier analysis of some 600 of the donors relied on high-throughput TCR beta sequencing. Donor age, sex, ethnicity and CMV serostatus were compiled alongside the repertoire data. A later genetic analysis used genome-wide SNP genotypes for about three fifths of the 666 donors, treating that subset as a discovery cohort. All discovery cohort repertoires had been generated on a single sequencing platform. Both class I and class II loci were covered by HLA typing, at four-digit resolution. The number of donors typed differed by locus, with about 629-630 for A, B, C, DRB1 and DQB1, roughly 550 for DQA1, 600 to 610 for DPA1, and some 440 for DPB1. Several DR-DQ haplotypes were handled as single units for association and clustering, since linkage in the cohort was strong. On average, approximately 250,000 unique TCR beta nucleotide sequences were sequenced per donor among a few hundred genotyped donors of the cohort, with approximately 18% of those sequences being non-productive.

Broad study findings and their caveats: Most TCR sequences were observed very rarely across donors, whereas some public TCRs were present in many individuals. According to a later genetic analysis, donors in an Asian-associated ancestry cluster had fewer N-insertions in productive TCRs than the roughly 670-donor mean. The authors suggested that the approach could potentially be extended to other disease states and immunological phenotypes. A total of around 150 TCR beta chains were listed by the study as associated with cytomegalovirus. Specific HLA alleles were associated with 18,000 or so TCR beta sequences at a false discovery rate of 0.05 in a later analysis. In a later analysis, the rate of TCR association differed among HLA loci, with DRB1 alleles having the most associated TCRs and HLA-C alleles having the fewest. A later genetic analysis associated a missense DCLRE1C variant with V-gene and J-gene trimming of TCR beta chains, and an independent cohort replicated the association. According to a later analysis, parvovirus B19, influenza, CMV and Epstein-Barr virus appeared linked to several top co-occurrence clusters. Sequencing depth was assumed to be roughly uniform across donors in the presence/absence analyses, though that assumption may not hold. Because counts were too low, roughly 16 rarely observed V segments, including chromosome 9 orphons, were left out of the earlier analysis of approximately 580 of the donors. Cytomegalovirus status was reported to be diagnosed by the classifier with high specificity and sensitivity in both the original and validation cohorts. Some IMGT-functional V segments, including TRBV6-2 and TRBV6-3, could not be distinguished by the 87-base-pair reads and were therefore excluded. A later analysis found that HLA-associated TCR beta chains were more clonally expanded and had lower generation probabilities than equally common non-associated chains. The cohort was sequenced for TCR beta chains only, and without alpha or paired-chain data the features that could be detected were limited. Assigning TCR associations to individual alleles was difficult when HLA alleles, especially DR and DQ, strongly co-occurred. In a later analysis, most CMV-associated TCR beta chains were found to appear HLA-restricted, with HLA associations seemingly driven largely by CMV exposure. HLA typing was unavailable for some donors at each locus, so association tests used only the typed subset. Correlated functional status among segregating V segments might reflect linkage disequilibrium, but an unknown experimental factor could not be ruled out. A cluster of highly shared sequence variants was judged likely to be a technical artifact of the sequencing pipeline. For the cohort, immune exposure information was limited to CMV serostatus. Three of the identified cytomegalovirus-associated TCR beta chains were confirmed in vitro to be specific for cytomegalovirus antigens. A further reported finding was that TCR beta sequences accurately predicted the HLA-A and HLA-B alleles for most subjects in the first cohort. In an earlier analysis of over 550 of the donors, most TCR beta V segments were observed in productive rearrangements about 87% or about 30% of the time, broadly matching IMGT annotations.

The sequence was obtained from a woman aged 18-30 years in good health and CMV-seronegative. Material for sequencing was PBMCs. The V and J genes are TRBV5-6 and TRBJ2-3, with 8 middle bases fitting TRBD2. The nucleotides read TGTGCCAGCAGCTCGGGACTAGGCAGAACAGATACGCAGTATTTT. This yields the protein CASSSGLGRTDTQYF. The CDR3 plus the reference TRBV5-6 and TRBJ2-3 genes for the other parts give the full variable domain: DAGVTQSPTHLIKTRGQQVTLRCSPKSGHDTVSWYQQALGQGPQFIFQYYEEEERQRGNFPDRFSGHQFPNYSSELNVNALLLGDSALYLCASSSGLGRTDTQYFGPGTRLTVL.